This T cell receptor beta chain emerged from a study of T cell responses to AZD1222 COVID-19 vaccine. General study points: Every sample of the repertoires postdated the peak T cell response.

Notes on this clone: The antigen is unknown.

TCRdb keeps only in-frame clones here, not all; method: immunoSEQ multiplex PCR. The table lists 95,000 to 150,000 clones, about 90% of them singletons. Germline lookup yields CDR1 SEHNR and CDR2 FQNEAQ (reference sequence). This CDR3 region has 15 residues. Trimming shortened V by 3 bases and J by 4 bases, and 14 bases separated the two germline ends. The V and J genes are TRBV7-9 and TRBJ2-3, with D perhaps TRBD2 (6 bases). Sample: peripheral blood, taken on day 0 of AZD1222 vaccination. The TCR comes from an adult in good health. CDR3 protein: CASSFYSGDADTQYF. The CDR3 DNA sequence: TGTGCCAGCAGCTTTTATTCGGGGGACGCAGATACGCAGTATTTT. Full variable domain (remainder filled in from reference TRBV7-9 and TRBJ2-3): DTGVSQNPRHKITKRGQNVTFRCDPISEHNRLYWYRQTLGQGPEFLTYFQNEAQLEKSRLLSDRFSAERPKGSFSTLEIQRTEQGDSAMYLCASSFYSGDADTQYFGPGTRLTVL.